Following are 11 T cell receptor beta chains from one sample sequenced in a study of vaccination effects on CD4 cells after COVID-19. Expansion of antigen-specific CD4+ T cells with viral peptide pools was carried out by the ViraFEST assay before sequencing. Isolation of CD4+ T cells took place after ten to eleven days of culture. Vaccine recipients lacked prior SARS-CoV-2 infection and had negative nucleocapsid antibodies. For these TCRs, the target antigens are not known. Method: immunoSEQ multiplex PCR; TCRdb's copy keeps in-frame clones and lacks some. This sample carries 20,000 to 25,000 clones, 65% to 85% of them seen once, and the ten largest clones take approximately 9.1%. The sequenced sample was CD4+ T cells from PBMCs cultured with HCoV-NL63 spike peptides, obtained before COVID-19 vaccination. The receptors originated from a human donor who received a COVID-19 vaccine.

V and J are TRBV27 and TRBJ2-7; D assignment may be TRBD1 or TRBD2 (6 bases each). Germline V gene sequence: CDR1 MNHEY, CDR2 SMNVEV (reference sequence). The CDR3 spans 14 residues. V lost 2 bases, J lost 1 base, and 9 bases lay in between. The CDR3 loop is CASSLRGTSYEQYF. CDR3 DNA sequence: TGTGCCAGCAGTTTACGGGGGACATCCTACGAGCAGTACTTC.

The chain recombines TRBV10-3 with TRBJ2-2; the match to TRBD1 covers 12 bases. The CDR3 has 15 residues. Germline CDR1 is ENHRY and CDR2 is SYGVKD. V dropped 7 bases and J dropped 7; count of bases not matched to a gene: 7. CDR3 bases: TGTGCCATCACTGGGACAGGGGGCGATGTCGGGGAGCTGTTTTTT. It codes for CAITGTGGDVGELFF.

This clone was seen more than once but under ten times. The J gene is TRBJ2-7, the V gene TRBV29-1, with D hard to call. The CDR3 contains 11 residues. CDR1 SQVTM and CDR2 ANQGSEA come from the germline V gene. With 6 bases removed from V and 6 bases from J, the gap between germline ends came to 12 bases. CDR3 in DNA: TGCAGCGTCGGAAGTAGTCGCGAGCAGTACTTC. This gives the protein CSVGSSREQYF.

The chain combines TRBV6-4 with TRBJ2-1; 11 bases match TRBD2. V dropped 2 bases and J dropped 5; count of bases not matched to a gene: 8. Germline lookup yields CDR1 MRHNA and CDR2 SNTAGT. The CDR3 is made up of 17 amino acids. CDR3 protein: CASSDRYLAGGNNEQFF. Here the CDR3 DNA reads TGTGCCAGCAGTGACCGCTATCTAGCGGGAGGCAACAATGAGCAGTTCTTC.

This clone was observed a handful of times. The chain links TRBV2 to TRBJ1-2; D might be TRBD1 (5 bases). Looked up from germline, CDR1 is SNHLY and CDR2 is FYNNEI. This CDR3 contains 12 residues. The V and J ends lost 6 bases and 5 bases respectively, with 10 bases between them. The CDR3 DNA follows: TGTGCCAGCAGAAGGGGCCGATATGGCTACACCTTC. It codes for CASRRGRYGYTF. Drawing the rest from reference TRBV2 and TRBJ1-2, the complete variable domain is EPEVTQTPSHQVTQMGQEVILRCVPISNHLYFYWYRQILGQKVEFLVSFYNNEISEKSEIFDDQFSVERPDGSNFTLKIRSTKLEDSAMYFCASRRGRYGYTFGSGTRLTVV.

This clone was counted a single time. The V and J genes are TRBV6-6 and TRBJ1-2; the match to TRBD1 covers 8 bases. This CDR3 spans 12 amino acids. Looked up from germline, CDR1 is MNHNY and CDR2 is SVGAGI (reference sequence). V lost 7 bases and J lost 7; bases outside the gene matches: 5. Here the CDR3 DNA reads TGTGCCAGCAACAGACAGGGGCTTGGCTACACCTTC. It specifies CASNRQGLGYTF.

The V gene is TRBV30, the J gene TRBJ2-2, with D perhaps matching TRBD1 (6 bases). The CDR3 extends over 16 amino acids. Germline V gives CDR1 GTSNPN, CDR2 SVGIG (reference sequence). Trimming took off 4 bases at V and 4 bases at J, with 19 bases between the two ends. The DNA of the CDR3 is TGTGCCTGGACGGTGATAACAGGGTATCGCACCGGGGAGCTGTTTTTT. Amino acids: CAWTVITGYRTGELFF.

This clone occurred once. This sequence joins TRBV25-1 and TRBJ2-3; unclear D gene. Germline assignment: CDR1 MGHDK and CDR2 SYGVNS. V lost 1 base and J lost 3, with 8 bases in between. CDR3 size: 14 residues. In DNA, the CDR3 is TGTGCCAGCAGTGAATCGCCCAGTACAGATACGCAGTATTTT. Translated, it gives CASSESPSTDTQYF.

This clone showed up just a few times. The chain is built from TRBV6-5 and TRBJ2-2, with 8 bases lining up with TRBD1. The ends lost 5 bases at V and 3 bases at J; junction bases unmatched: 5. Germline CDR1 reads MNHEY; CDR2 reads SVGAGI. The CDR3 runs 15 residues. Here the CDR3 reads CASSPGQAYTGELFF. CDR3 bases: TGTGCCAGCAGTCCGGGACAGGCGTACACCGGGGAGCTGTTTTTT.

V is TRBV9 and J is TRBJ2-3, with D tentatively TRBD2 (5 bases). This CDR3 has 15 amino acids. Deletions cut 0 bases from V and 1 base from J, with 9 bases between. Germline V gene lookup returns CDR1 SGDLS and CDR2 YYNGEE. The CDR3: CASSVGSGRTDTQYF. DNA for the CDR3: TGTGCCAGCAGCGTAGGCAGCGGACGCACAGATACGCAGTATTTT. The variable domain in full, completed from reference TRBV9 and TRBJ2-3, reads DSGVTQTPKHLITATGQRVTLRCSPRSGDLSVYWYQQSLDQGLQFLIQYYNGEERAKGNILERFSAQQFPDLHSELNLSSLELGDSALYFCASSVGSGRTDTQYFGPGTRLTVL.

In regard to this clone: One end of the junction varies from germline; a read error may be responsible. V gene TRBV5-3 combines with J gene TRBJ1-1; 9 nucleotides agree with TRBD1. TRBV5-3 is flagged as an ORF with uncertain function. CDR3 length equals 9 residues. CDR3 sequence (DNA): TGTGCCAGAAGCTTCGGGACAGGGTTT. Translating it yields CARSFGTGF.